These T cell receptor beta chains were read from a single sample in a study of blood T cells in healthy people across ages. Each CDR3 protein gets one entry after TCRdb re-called the 5' RACE reads with MiXCR. This sample yields about 1.6 million distinct CDR3 sequences, of which around 35% are seen a single time; 10% to 12% belongs to the top ten. The material sequenced was blood. The receptors originated from a woman aged 25 to 39 in good health. CDR3s include the opening cysteine and the closing phenylalanine or tryptophan. D genes are given only for firm matches. Clone size is not always given. Where it is, it says once, few, many or a class for expanded clones.

d_call j_call clone_size v_call cdr3_nt cdr3_aa
TRBD2 TRBJ2-1 NA TRBV2 TGTGCCAGCAGTGATTTGCGGGAGGGGTATGAGCAGTTCTTC CASSDLREGYEQFF
NA TRBJ2-7 NA TRBV28 TGTGCCAGCAGTTCGGGCCACCACGAGCAGTACTTC CASSSGHHEQYF
NA TRBJ2-7 few TRBV4-2 TGTGCCAGCAGCCAAGTAATTGGCAACTCCTACGAGCAGTACTTC CASSQVIGNSYEQYF
NA TRBJ2-5 NA TRBV4-2 TGTGCCAGCAGCCAAGATGGCAGGGAGACCCAGTACTTC CASSQDGRETQYF
NA TRBJ2-1 few TRBV12-5 TGTGCTAGTGGTTTGGCACCGTTTATTAGGGATGTCTCCTTATTTGAGCAGTTCTTC CASGLAPFIRDVSLFEQFF
NA TRBJ2-3 NA TRBV15 TGTGCCACCAGCAGAGATCCGGGAGAACCCACAGATACGCAGTATTTT CATSRDPGEPTDTQYF
NA TRBJ2-1 NA TRBV11-2 TGTGCCAGCAGCTTAGAAGATCGAAACGGGTACAATGAGCAGTTCTTC CASSLEDRNGYNEQFF
NA TRBJ2-3 NA TRBV12-5 TGTGCTAGTGGTTTGGTACTTGCGGGGCGCGCAGATACGCAGTATTTT CASGLVLAGRADTQYF
TRBD1 TRBJ1-1 NA TRBV28 TGTGCCAGCAGTTTTGGGACCGCCCAGGGGGACACTGAAGCTTTCTTT CASSFGTAQGDTEAFF
TRBD1 TRBJ1-2 many TRBV7-2 TGTGCCAGCAGCTCCAGGACAGGGAGGATAGGCTACACCTTC CASSSRTGRIGYTF
NA TRBJ1-1 few TRBV20-1 TGCAGTGTGGGTGGCGGTCACACTGAAGCTTTCTTT CSVGGGHTEAFF
TRBD2 TRBJ2-5 NA TRBV27 TGTGCCCTCAGGGCTAGCGGCTGGGGAAAGACCCAGTACTTC CALRASGWGKTQYF
TRBD2 TRBJ2-1 NA TRBV3-1 TGTGCCAGCAGCGATGGACTAGCGGGGGGCAAACGCAATGAGCAGTTCTTC CASSDGLAGGKRNEQFF
TRBD2 TRBJ2-4 many TRBV7-2 TGTGCCAGCAGCCCCCGCGGTGCGTGGGGGGGGGACATTCAGTACTTC CASSPRGAWGGDIQYF
TRBD1 TRBJ1-2 few TRBV20-1 TGCAGTGCTAGAGGGACAGGGGACTATGGCTACACCTTC CSARGTGDYGYTF
TRBD2 TRBJ2-1 few TRBV29-1 TGCAGCGTTGAACGTGGGGCAGGGGTAGCGGGAGGATACAATGAGCAGTTCTTC CSVERGAGVAGGYNEQFF
TRBD2 TRBJ2-7 NA TRBV15 TGTGCCACCAGCAGAGATCGAGCGGGGTATTCCGAGCAGTACTTC CATSRDRAGYSEQYF
TRBD1 TRBJ2-7 NA TRBV27 TGTGCCAGCAGTTTCTGGGACAGTACCTACGAGCAGTACTTC CASSFWDSTYEQYF
NA TRBJ2-3 NA TRBV6-5 TGTGCCAGCAGTTTTACCATTAGCACAGATACGCAGTATTTT CASSFTISTDTQYF
NA TRBJ1-4 few TRBV4-1 TGCGCCAGCAGCCGGAACAGGGCAACTAATGAAAAACTGTTTTTT CASSRNRATNEKLFF
TRBD1 TRBJ2-2 NA TRBV11-2 TGTGCCAGCAGTTACCGGGACAGACTCACCGGGGAGCTGTTTTTT CASSYRDRLTGELFF
NA TRBJ2-7 NA TRBV12-3/TRBV12-4 TGTGCCAGCGGGAGGGACAGCGCCTACGAGCAGTACTTC CASGRDSAYEQYF
NA TRBJ1-2 many TRBV12-3/TRBV12-4 TGTGCCAGCAGTGACAGATATGGCTACACCTTC CASSDRYGYTF
TRBD1 TRBJ1-2 NA TRBV30 TGTGCCTGGAGCTCACAGGGGAGTGGCTACACCTTC CAWSSQGSGYTF
NA TRBJ2-1 few TRBV29-1 TGCAGCGTTCTCCTAGCAGGCGATGAGCAGTTCTTC CSVLLAGDEQFF
NA TRBJ2-3 few TRBV7-3 TGTGCCAGCAGTTCTACTAACATAAGCACAGATACGCAGTATTTT CASSSTNISTDTQYF
NA TRBJ2-7 NA TRBV20-1 TGCAGTGCCAGTAACGGGAACCCCTACGAGCAGTACTTC CSASNGNPYEQYF
NA TRBJ2-3 few TRBV4-1 TGCGCCAGCAGCCCTAGGACTGGTAGGTCAACGACGCAGTATTTT CASSPRTGRSTTQYF
NA TRBJ2-1 few TRBV20-1 TGCAGTCCGGGAGGGGGCGACTATGGCAATGAGCAGTTCTTC CSPGGGDYGNEQFF
NA TRBJ1-2 NA TRBV6-1 TGTGCCAGCAGTGAAGAAGCAGGGTTTGGAGGCTACACCTTC CASSEEAGFGGYTF
TRBD2 TRBJ2-1 NA TRBV24-1 TGTGCCACCAGTGATTTGGGCGGGAGTTTAAATGAGCAGTTCTTC CATSDLGGSLNEQFF
NA TRBJ2-7 many TRBV6-2/TRBV6-3 TGTGCCAGCACTCCGGGCCCTACCTACGAGCAGTACTTC CASTPGPTYEQYF
NA TRBJ2-7 NA TRBV19 TGTGCCAGTAGTCCAAGCCGGGAGTCGCCTTCCTACGAGCAGTACTTC CASSPSRESPSYEQYF
TRBD2 TRBJ2-5 NA TRBV5-1 TGCGCCAGCAGCTTACCCCTTGCGGGGGGCCAAGAGACCCAGTACTTC CASSLPLAGGQETQYF
NA TRBJ1-2 few TRBV27 TGTGCCAGCAGTTTAGATGTGACTAACTATGGCTACACCTTC CASSLDVTNYGYTF
TRBD1 TRBJ1-6 NA TRBV27 TGTGCCAGCAGTTCGGGACAGCTCTATAATTCACCCCTCCACTTT CASSSGQLYNSPLHF
NA TRBJ2-7 many TRBV29-1 TGCAGCGTCCTGACTAGCTCCTACGAGCAGTACTTC CSVLTSSYEQYF
NA TRBJ2-7 NA TRBV20-1 TGCAGTGCTAGGGAAGGGACATCATACGCGTACGAGCAGTACTTC CSAREGTSYAYEQYF
NA TRBJ1-5 few TRBV20-1 TGCAGTGCTAGAGAGGGACCCCTTAGCAATCAGCCCCAGCATTTT CSAREGPLSNQPQHF
TRBD1 TRBJ2-7 few TRBV18 TGTGCCAGCTCATTCGGAACTCCGGGACAGGGGTACGAGCAGTACTTC CASSFGTPGQGYEQYF
TRBD1 TRBJ2-5 NA TRBV6-2/TRBV6-3 TGTGCCAGCAGTTACTCGACAGGGGAAAGTTACGTGCAGTACTTC CASSYSTGESYVQYF
NA TRBJ1-1 NA TRBV5-1 TGCGCCAGCAGCCTCGAGTGGTCACGGGATTCTTTCTTT CASSLEWSRDSFF
NA TRBJ2-7 NA TRBV4-1 TGCGCCAGCAGCCAAGGGAGGGGGGGAGTGTCCTACGAGCAGTACTTC CASSQGRGGVSYEQYF
TRBD2 TRBJ2-7 NA TRBV11-2 TGTGCCAGCAGCTTAGAAAGACTAGCGGACAATGAGCAGTACTTC CASSLERLADNEQYF
NA TRBJ1-5 few TRBV4-1 TGCGCCAGCAGCCCAAACCCCCGGGGAGGCAATCAGCCCCAGCATTTT CASSPNPRGGNQPQHF
NA TRBJ2-7 NA TRBV21-1 TGTGCCAGCAGCATCCAAATGCCGCCCCGCTACGAGCAGTACTTC CASSIQMPPRYEQYF
TRBD2 TRBJ2-7 few TRBV11-2 TGTGCCAGCAGCACCATTAGCGGGAAGGGGGGCGAGCAGTACTTC CASSTISGKGGEQYF
TRBD2 TRBJ2-2 NA TRBV6-1 TGTGCCAGCAGGCCCTTAGCGGGGGGTAGCCCGAACACCGGGGAGCTGTTTTTT CASRPLAGGSPNTGELFF
TRBD1 TRBJ2-5 few TRBV7-9 TGTGCCAGCAGCCTTCACAGGGGTCAAGAGACCCAGTACTTC CASSLHRGQETQYF
NA TRBJ2-3 few TRBV6-6 TGTGCCAGCAGTTACTCGAGGACGGGAACCACAGATACGCAGTATTTT CASSYSRTGTTDTQYF
TRBD1 TRBJ2-7 NA TRBV20-1 TGCAGTGCGGGCAAGGGGGGACAGGTCGTGTACGAGCAGTACTTC CSAGKGGQVVYEQYF
NA TRBJ2-4 NA TRBV10-3 TGTGCCAGCAGTGAGGGAAACCGGGGGCAGTACTTC CASSEGNRGQYF
TRBD1 TRBJ2-7 NA TRBV4-1 TGCGCCAGCAGCCAAGTGGGGACAGGAGACTACGAGCAGTACTTC CASSQVGTGDYEQYF
NA TRBJ1-4 NA TRBV12-3/TRBV12-4 TGTGCCAGCAGTTTTAGGGAGGCTAATGAAAAACTGTTTTTT CASSFREANEKLFF
NA TRBJ1-1 NA TRBV2 TGTGCCACCTATAACCGGAGACAGGTCATGAACACTGAAGCTTTCTTT CATYNRRQVMNTEAFF